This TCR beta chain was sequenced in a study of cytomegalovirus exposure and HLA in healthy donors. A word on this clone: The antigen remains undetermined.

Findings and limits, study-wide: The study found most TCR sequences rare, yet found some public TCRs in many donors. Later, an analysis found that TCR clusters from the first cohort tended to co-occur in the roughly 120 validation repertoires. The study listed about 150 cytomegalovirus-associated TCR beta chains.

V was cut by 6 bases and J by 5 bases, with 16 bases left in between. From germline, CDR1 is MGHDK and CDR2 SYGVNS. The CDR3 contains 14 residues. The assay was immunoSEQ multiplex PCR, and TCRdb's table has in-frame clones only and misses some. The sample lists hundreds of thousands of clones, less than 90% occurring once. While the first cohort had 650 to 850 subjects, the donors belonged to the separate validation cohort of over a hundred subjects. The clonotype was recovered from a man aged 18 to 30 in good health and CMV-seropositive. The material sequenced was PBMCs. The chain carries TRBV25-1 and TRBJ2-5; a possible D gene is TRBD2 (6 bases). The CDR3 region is CASRRHGGKETQYF. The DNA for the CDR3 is TGTGCCAGCAGACGCCACGGAGGGAAGGAGACCCAGTACTTC.